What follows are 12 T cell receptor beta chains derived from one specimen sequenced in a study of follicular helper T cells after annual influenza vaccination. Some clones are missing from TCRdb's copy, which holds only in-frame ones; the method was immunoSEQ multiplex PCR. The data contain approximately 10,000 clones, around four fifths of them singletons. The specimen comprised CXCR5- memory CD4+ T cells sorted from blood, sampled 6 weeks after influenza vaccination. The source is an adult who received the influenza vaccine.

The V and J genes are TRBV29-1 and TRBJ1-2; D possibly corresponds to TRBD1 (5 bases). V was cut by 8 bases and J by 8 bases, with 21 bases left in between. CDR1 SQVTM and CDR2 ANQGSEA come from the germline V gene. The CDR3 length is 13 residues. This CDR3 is CSTKGGREVGYTF. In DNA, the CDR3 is TGCAGCACAAAAGGAGGCAGGGAAGTAGGCTACACCTTC.

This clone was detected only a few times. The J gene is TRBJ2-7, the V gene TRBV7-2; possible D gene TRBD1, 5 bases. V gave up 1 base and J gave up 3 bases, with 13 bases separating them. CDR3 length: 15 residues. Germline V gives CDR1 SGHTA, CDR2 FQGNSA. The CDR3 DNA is TGTGCCAGCAGCTTAGGGGGCCAGATAGGCTACGAGCAGTACTTC. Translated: CASSLGGQIGYEQYF.

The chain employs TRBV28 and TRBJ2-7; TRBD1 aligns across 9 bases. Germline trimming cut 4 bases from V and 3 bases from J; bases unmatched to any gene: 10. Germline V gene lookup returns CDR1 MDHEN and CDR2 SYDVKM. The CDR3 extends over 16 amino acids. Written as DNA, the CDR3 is TGTGCCAGCAGTTCCTTCGGACAGGGGAAGATCTACGAGCAGTACTTC. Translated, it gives CASSSFGQGKIYEQYF.

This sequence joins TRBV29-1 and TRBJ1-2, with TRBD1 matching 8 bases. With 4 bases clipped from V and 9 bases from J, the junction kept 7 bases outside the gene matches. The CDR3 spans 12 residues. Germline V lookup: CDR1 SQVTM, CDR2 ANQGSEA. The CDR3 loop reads CSVGGQGASYTF. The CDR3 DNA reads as TGCAGCGTTGGGGGGCAGGGGGCTAGCTACACCTTC.

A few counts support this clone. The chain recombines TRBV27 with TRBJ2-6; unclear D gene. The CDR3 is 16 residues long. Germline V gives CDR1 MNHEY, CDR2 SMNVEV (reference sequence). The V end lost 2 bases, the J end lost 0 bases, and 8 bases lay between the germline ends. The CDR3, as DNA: TGTGCCAGCAGTTTAGGCCTGACCTCTGGGGCCAACGTCCTGACTTTC. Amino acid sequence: CASSLGLTSGANVLTF.

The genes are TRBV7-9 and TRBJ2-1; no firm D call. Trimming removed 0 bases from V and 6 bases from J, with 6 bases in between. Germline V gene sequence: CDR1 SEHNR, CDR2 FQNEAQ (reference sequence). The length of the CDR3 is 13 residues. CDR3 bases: TGTGCCAGCAGCTTAGCGGAGCTCAATGAGCAGTTCTTC. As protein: CASSLAELNEQFF. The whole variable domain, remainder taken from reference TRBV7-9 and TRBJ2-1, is DTGVSQNPRHKITKRGQNVTFRCDPISEHNRLYWYRQTLGQGPEFLTYFQNEAQLEKSRLLSDRFSAERPKGSFSTLEIQRTEQGDSAMYLCASSLAELNEQFFGPGTRLTVL.

In nucleotides, the CDR3 is TGTGCCAGCAGTCCGACCCTAGCGGGGGCCTCCTACAATGAGCAGTTCTTC. This gives the protein CASSPTLAGASYNEQFF. V usage is TRBV28 and J usage is TRBJ2-1; 10 bases match TRBD2. Per germline, CDR1 MDHEN and CDR2 SYDVKM. V was clipped by 5 bases and J by 0 bases; unmatched bases: 7. The CDR3 sequence is 17 residues long.

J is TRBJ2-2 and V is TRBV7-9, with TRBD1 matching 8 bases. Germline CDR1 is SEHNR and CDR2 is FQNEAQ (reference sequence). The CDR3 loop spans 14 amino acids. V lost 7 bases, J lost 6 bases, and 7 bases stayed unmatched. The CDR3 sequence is CASKRAGGPGELFF. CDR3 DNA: TGTGCCAGCAAGAGGGCAGGGGGCCCCGGGGAGCTGTTTTTT.

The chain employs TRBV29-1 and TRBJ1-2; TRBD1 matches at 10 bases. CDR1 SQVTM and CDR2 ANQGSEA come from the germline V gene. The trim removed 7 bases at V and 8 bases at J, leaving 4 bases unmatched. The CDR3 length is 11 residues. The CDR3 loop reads CSDTTGGGYTF. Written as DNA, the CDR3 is TGCAGCGACACGACAGGGGGCGGCTACACCTTC.

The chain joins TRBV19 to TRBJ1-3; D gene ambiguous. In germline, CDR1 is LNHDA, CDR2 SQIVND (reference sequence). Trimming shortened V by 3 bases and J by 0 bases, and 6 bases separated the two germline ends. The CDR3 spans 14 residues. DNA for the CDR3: TGTGCCAGTAGTATTTTGGGCTCTGGAAACACCATATATTTT. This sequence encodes CASSILGSGNTIYF.

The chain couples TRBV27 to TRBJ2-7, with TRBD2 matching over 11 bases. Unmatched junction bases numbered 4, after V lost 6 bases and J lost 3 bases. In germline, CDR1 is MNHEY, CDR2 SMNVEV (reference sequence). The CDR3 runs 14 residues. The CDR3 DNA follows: TGTGCCAGCAGCGGGACTAGCGGTGACTACGAGCAGTACTTC. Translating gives CASSGTSGDYEQYF.

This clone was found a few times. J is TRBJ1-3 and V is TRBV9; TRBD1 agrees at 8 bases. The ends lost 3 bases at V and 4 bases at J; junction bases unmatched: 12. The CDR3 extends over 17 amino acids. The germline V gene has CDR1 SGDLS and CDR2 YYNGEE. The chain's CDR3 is CASSAGQARTSGNTIYF. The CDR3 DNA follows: TGTGCCAGCAGCGCGGGACAGGCCCGAACTTCAGGAAACACCATATATTTT.